This TCR beta chain appears in the sequencing data of a study of Ad26.COV2.S vaccination and SARS-CoV-2 variants. The wider study: Recipients of Ad26.COV2.S got it intramuscularly, once or twice 56 days apart.

The table came from immunoSEQ multiplex PCR; TCRdb's copy has only in-frame clones and leaves some out. There are around 370,000 clones in the sample; more than 75% occur only once, and roughly 3.1% lies in the top ten. The V end lost 3 bases, the J end lost 2 bases, and 22 bases lay between the germline ends. The CDR3 spans 19 residues. Germline V lookup: CDR1 KGHSH, CDR2 LQKENI. Treatment meaning: some 19 received Ad26.COV2.S at low or high dose, single or two shots; 5 received placebo; per-sample allocation not given. On day 63 after the first injection, vaccine and placebo recipients gave samples. Whole-study findings and limits: Substantial breadth was reported for post-vaccination spike-specific CD8+ and CD4+ T cells.

On this clone itself: The antigen is not known.

The chain joins TRBV18 to TRBJ1-4; unclear D gene. Sequenced here: peripheral blood, sampled in a trial of Ad26.COV2.S vaccine versus placebo. The TCR originated in a person aged 18-65 years who received the Ad26.COV2.S COVID-19 vaccine or a placebo. The CDR3 sequence is CASSPYTLGSFATNEKLFF. DNA of the CDR3: TGTGCCAGCTCACCCTACACCCTGGGATCCTTCGCGACTAATGAAAAACTGTTTTTT.